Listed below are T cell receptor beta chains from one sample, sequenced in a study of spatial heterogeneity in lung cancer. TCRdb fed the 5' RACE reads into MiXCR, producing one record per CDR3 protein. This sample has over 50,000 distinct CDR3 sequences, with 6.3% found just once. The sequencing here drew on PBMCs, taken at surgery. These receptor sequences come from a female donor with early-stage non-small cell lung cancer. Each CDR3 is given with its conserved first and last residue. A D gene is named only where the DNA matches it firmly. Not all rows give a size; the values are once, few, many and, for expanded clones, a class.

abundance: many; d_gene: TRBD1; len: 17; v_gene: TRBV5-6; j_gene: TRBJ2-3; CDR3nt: TGTGCCAGCAGCTGGGGACAGAGTCTACCTATTATGGATACGCAGTATTTT; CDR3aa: CASSWGQSLPIMDTQYF
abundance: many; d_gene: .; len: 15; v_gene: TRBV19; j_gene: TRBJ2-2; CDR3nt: TGTGCCAGTAAGACGGGCCAGGGGATGAGCGGGGAGCTGTTTTTT; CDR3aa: CASKTGQGMSGELFF
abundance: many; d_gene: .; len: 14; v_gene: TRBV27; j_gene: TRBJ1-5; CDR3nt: TGTGCCAGCAGTTACCGAGATAGCAATCAGCCCCAGCATTTT; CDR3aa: CASSYRDSNQPQHF
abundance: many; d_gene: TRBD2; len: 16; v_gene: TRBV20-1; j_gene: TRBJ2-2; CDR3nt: TGCAGTGCTAGAACCGCGGGGGGCCCTCACACCGGGGAGCTGTTTTTT; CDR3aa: CSARTAGGPHTGELFF
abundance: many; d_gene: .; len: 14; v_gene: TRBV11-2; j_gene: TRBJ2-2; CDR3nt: TGTGCCAGCAGCTTCCAGGGGAACACCGGGGAGCTGTTTTTT; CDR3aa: CASSFQGNTGELFF
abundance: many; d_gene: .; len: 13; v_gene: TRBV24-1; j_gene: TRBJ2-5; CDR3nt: TGTGCCACCAGTGATTCATTCCAAGAGACCCAGTACTTC; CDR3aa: CATSDSFQETQYF
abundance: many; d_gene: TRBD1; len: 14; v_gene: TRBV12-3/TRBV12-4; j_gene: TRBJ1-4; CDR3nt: TGTGCCAGCAGTAAGGACAGGGTCGGTGAAAAACTGTTTTTT; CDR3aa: CASSKDRVGEKLFF
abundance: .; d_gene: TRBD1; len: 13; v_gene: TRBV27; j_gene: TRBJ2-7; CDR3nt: TGTGCCAGGTCGGACAGGGGAAGTAACGGGCAGTACTTC; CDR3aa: CARSDRGSNGQYF
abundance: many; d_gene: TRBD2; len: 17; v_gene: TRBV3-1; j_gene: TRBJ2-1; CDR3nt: TGTGCCAGCAGCCAAGCTAGACTAGCGGAGCTATACAATGAGCAGTTCTTC; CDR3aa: CASSQARLAELYNEQFF
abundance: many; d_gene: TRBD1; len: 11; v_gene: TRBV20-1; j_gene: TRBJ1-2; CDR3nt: TGCAGTGCTAGGACAGGGGACGGCTACACCTTC; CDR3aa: CSARTGDGYTF
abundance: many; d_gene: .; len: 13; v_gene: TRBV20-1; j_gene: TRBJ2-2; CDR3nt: TGCAGTGCTTCTACAGGGAACACCGGGGAGCTGTTTTTT; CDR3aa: CSASTGNTGELFF
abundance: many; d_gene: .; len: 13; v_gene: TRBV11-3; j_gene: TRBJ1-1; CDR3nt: TGTGCCAGCAGTCGACAGGATAACACTGAAGCTTTCTTT; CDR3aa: CASSRQDNTEAFF
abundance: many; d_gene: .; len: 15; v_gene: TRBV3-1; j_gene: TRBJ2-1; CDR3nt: TGTGCCAGCAGCCAAGAAGGGTTCTCCTACAATGAGCAGTTCTTC; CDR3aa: CASSQEGFSYNEQFF
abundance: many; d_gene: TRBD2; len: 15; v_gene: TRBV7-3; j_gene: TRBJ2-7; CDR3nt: TGTGCCAGCAGCTTAGGGTTAGCGGGAGATTCCGAGCAGTACTTC; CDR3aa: CASSLGLAGDSEQYF
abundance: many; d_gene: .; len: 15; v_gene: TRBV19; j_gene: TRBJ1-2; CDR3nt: TGTGCCAGTAGTATAGATCGAGGACAGTCCTATGGCTACACCTTC; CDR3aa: CASSIDRGQSYGYTF
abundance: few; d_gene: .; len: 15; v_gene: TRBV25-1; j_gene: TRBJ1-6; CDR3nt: TGTGCCAGCAGTGAATCCCAGGGGCGGAATTCACCCCTCCACTTT; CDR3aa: CASSESQGRNSPLHF
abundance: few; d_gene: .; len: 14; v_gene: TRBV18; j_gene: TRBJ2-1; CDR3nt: TGTGCCAGCTCACCAAAAGCCGTGGCACCGGAGCAGTTCTTC; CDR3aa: CASSPKAVAPEQFF
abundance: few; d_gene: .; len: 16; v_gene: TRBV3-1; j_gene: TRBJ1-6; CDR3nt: TGTGCCAGCAGCCAAAGTCCCGGGGGGCGGAGTTCACCCCTCCACTTT; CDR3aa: CASSQSPGGRSSPLHF
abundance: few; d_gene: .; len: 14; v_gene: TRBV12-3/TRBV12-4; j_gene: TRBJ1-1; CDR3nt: TGTGCCAGCAGTTTATGGGGCTCGGGCACTGAAGCTTTCTTT; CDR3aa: CASSLWGSGTEAFF
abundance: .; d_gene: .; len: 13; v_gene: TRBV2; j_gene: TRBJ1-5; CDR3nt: TGTGCCAGCAACACAGACTCGGGACAGCCCCAGCATTTT; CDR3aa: CASNTDSGQPQHF
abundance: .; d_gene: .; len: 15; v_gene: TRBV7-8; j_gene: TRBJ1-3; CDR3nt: TGTGCCAGCAGCTTAGCACGCCACTCTGGAAACACCATATATTTT; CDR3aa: CASSLARHSGNTIYF
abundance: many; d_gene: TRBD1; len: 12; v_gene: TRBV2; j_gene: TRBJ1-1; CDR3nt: TGTGCCAGCACCCGGCAGGGGGGTGAAGCTTTCTTT; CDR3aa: CASTRQGGEAFF
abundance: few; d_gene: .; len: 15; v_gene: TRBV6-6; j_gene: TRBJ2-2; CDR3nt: TGTGCCAGCAGTTACTGGGACCCGGACACCGGGGAGCTGTTTTTT; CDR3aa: CASSYWDPDTGELFF
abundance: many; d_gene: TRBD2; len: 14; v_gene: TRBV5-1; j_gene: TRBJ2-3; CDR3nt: TGCGCCAGCAGCTTGGACCGGGAGGGGGATACGCAGTATTTT; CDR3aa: CASSLDREGDTQYF
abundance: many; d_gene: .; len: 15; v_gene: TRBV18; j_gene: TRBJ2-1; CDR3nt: TGTGCCACGGGGTTCCGGGGCGGAGGATACAATGAGCAGTTCTTC; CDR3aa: CATGFRGGGYNEQFF
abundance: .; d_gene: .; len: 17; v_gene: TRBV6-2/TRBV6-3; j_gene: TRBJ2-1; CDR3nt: TGTGCCAGCAGTTACGGAGGGGCAGGCAGCTCCTACAATGAGCAGTTCTTC; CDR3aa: CASSYGGAGSSYNEQFF
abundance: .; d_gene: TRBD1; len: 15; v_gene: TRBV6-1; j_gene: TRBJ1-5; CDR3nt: TGTGCCAGCAGTGCGCAGGACAGGGGCAATCAGCCCCAGCATTTT; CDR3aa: CASSAQDRGNQPQHF
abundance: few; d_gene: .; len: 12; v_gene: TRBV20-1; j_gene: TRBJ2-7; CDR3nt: TGCAGTGCTAGTTCTGGTCCTTACGAGCAGTACTTC; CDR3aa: CSASSGPYEQYF
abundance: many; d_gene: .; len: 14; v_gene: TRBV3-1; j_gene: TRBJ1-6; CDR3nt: TGTGCCAGCAGCCATGCGGAGCTCAATTCACCCCTCCACTTT; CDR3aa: CASSHAELNSPLHF
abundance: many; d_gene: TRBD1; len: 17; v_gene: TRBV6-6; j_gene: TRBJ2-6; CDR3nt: TGTGCCAGCAATCCGGGACAGGGGGACTCTGGGGCCAACGTCCTGACTTTC; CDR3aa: CASNPGQGDSGANVLTF
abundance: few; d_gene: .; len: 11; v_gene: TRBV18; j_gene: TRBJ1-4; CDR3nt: TGTGCCAGCTCACCACAGGAAAAACTGTTTTTT; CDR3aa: CASSPQEKLFF
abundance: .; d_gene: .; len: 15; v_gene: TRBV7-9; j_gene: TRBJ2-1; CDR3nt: TGTGCCAGCAGCTCACGGGAGTCCTCCTACAATGAGCAGTTCTTC; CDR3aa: CASSSRESSYNEQFF
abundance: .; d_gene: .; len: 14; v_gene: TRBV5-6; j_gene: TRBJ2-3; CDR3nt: TGTGCCAGCAGCTTGCCAGGGGGCACAGATACGCAGTATTTT; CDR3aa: CASSLPGGTDTQYF
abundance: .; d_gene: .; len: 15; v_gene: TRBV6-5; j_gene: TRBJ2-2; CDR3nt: TGTGCCAGCGGATGGGGCATTACGAACACCGGGGAGCTGTTTTTT; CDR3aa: CASGWGITNTGELFF
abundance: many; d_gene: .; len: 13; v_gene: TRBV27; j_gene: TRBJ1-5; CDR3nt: TGTGCCAGCAGTTTACGTCTCGATCAGCCCCAGCATTTT; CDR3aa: CASSLRLDQPQHF
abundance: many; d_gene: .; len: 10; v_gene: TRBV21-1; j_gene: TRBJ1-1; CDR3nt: TGTGCCAGCAGCAATGGGGAAGCTTTCTTT; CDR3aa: CASSNGEAFF
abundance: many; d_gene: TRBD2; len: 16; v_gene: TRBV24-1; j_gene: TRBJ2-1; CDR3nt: TGTGCCACCAGTGGCGCGGACGGGACTAGCCTCCATGAGCAGTTCTTC; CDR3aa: CATSGADGTSLHEQFF
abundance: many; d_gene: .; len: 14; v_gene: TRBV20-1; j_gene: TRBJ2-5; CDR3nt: TGCAGTGCTGACGGGGGGCTAGGGGCAGAGACCCAGTACTTC; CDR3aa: CSADGGLGAETQYF
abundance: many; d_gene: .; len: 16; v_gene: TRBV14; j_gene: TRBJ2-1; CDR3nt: TGTGCCAGCAGCCGCCCGCGGGGCAGCGATCTCAATGAGCAGTTCTTC; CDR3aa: CASSRPRGSDLNEQFF
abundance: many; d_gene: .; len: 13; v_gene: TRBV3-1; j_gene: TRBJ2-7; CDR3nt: TGTGCCAGCAACGGAGACTCAAGCTACGAGCAGTACTTC; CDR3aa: CASNGDSSYEQYF
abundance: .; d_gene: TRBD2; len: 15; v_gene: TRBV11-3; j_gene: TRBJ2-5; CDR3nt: TGTGCCAGCAGCCTAATCTCCCTAGCGGGAGGCACCCAGTACTTC; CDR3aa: CASSLISLAGGTQYF
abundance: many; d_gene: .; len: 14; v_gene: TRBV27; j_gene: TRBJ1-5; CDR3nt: TGTGCCAGCAGTTTATCAGGATTCAATCAGCCCCAGCATTTT; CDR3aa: CASSLSGFNQPQHF
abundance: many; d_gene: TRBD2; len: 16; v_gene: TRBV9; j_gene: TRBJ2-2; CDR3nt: TGTGCCAGCAGCGTTAGCGGGAGGACGAACACCGGGGAGCTGTTTTTT; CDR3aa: CASSVSGRTNTGELFF
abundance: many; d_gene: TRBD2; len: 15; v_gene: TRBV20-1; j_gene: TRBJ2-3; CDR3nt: TGCAGTGCAGAAGGCCGCGGGGGATTCACAGATACGCAGTATTTT; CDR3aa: CSAEGRGGFTDTQYF
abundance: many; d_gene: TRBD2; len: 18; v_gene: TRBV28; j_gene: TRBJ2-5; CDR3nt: TGTGCCAGCCACCCCGGGACTAGCGGGGGGCGCACACAAGAGACCCAGTACTTC; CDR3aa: CASHPGTSGGRTQETQYF
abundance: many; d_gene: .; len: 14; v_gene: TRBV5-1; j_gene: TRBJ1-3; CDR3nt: TGCGCCAGCAGCTTGGTCGGGGGAGGAAACACCATATATTTT; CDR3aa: CASSLVGGGNTIYF
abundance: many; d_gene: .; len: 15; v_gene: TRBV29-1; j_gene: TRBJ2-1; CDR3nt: TGCAGCGTTTTTCCGGGCCCCCTCTCCTACAATGAGCAGTTCTTC; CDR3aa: CSVFPGPLSYNEQFF
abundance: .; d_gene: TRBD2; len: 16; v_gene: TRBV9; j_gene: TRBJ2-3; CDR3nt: TGTGCCAGCAGCCCCCCCCTGCGGGAGGGCACAGATACGCAGTATTTT; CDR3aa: CASSPPLREGTDTQYF
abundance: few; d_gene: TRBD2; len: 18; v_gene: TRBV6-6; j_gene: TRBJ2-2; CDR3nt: TGTGCCAGCAGAGGGACCCCGGGACTAGCGCGTCTTGCCGGGGAGCTGTTTTTT; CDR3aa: CASRGTPGLARLAGELFF
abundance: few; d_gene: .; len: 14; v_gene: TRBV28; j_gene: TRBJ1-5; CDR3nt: TGTGCCAGCATTAGAGGGGTTAGCAATCAGCCCCAGCATTTT; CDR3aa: CASIRGVSNQPQHF
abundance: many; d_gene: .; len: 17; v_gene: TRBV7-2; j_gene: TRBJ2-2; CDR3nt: TGTGCCAGCAGCTTACTGAGCTTACAAGGAAGGTCCGGGGAGCTGTTTTTT; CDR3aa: CASSLLSLQGRSGELFF
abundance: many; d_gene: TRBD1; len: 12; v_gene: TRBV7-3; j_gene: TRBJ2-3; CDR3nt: TGTGCCAGCAGACGGACAGGGGGTGAGCAGTATTTT; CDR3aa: CASRRTGGEQYF
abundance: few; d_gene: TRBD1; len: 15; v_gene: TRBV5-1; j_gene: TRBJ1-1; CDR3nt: TGCGCCAGCAGCGATCGGGACAGCTTACGAACTGAAGCTTTCTTT; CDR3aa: CASSDRDSLRTEAFF
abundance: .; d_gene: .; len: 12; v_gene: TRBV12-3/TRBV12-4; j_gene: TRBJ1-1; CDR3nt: TGTGCCAGCAGTTTATGGATAGAGGAAGCTTTCTTT; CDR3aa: CASSLWIEEAFF
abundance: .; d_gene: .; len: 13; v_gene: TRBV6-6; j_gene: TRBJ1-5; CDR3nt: TGTGCCAGCATCGCCTTTTGGGGACAGCCCCAGCATTTT; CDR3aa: CASIAFWGQPQHF
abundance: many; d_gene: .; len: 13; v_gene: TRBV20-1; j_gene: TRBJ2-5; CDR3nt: TGCAGTGCTAGAATAGATGGGGGAGAGACCCAGTACTTC; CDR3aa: CSARIDGGETQYF
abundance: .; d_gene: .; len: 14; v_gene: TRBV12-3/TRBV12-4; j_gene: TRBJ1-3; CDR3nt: TGTGCCAGCAGTTTATTCGACTCTGGAAACACCATATATTTT; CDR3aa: CASSLFDSGNTIYF
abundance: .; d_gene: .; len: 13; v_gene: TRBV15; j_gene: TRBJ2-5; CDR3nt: TGTGCCACCAGCAGAGACCTGCAGACGGCCCAGTACTTC; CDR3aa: CATSRDLQTAQYF
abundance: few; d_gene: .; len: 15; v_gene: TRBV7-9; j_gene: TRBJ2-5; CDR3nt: TGTGCCAGCAGCTATGGGACTCCCGGACAAGAGACCCAGTACTTC; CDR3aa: CASSYGTPGQETQYF